One TCR beta chain is described in this entry. The antigen remains unidentified. The sample belongs to a study of cytomegalovirus exposure and HLA in healthy donors. Vbeta (60) and Jbeta (13) primers were used in the PCR. Only in-frame clones appear in the TCRdb table, and some are missing; sequencing was by immunoSEQ multiplex PCR. The sample consists of just over 150,000 clones, approximately 86% of them appearing once. CDR1 and CDR2 (germline): LGHNA, YNFKEQ. This CDR3 comprises 20 residues. Trimming took 4 bases from V and 0 from J; bases not matched to a gene: 12. Whole-study results and caveats: Only CMV serostatus was available as immune exposure information. In a later analysis, several top co-occurrence clusters appeared linked to parvovirus B19, influenza, CMV and Epstein-Barr virus. The likely explanation for a cluster of highly shared sequence variants was sequencing artifact.

V is TRBV4-2 and J is TRBJ2-1, with 13 bases lining up with TRBD2. This clonotype was sampled from a young woman in good health and CMV-seronegative. The sequencing input was PBMCs. CDR3 coding DNA: TGTGCCAGCAGCCCCACTGGACTAGCGGGGGCCCTAAGCTCCTACAATGAGCAGTTCTTC. This sequence encodes CASSPTGLAGALSSYNEQFF.